A single sample is the source of the 9 T cell receptor beta chains below, sequenced in a study of T cells after yellow fever vaccination (dated by TCRdb to between 2019 and 2020). The treatment or condition tag for this specimen amounts to: live attenuated yellow fever vaccine strain. Library creation used 5' RACE. Sequencing used an Illumina HiSeq 2500. Using fastp at Q25 and MiXCR, TCRdb reprocessed the public reads and kept productive beta chains. Rows merge per CDR3 protein into single entries with the most common DNA and genes. The sample records roughly 32,000 distinct CDR3 sequences, about 6.3% of which are singletons. The top ten constitute 22% of the sample. The sequences come from PBMCs, either bulk or a sorted T-cell subset (CD4+, CD8+, memory, or dextramer-sorted; not recorded which), collected on the day of the first yellow fever vaccination. These receptors were taken from a man between 18 and 35 years old who received the YFV17D yellow fever vaccine.

As regards this clonotype: This sequence may be a read error, since a much larger clone differs from it by one base. V usage is TRBV4-3 and J usage is TRBJ2-7; unclear D gene. Germline V gene lookup returns CDR1 LGHNA and CDR2 YSLEER. The CDR3 spans 14 residues. Deletions cut 0 bases from V and 12 bases from J, with 18 bases between. The CDR3 reads CASSQDQVSARLYF. CDR3 DNA: TGCGCCAGCAGCCAAGATCAAGTGAGTGCCCGGCTGTACTTC.

The chain recombines TRBV4-3 with TRBJ2-1, with D perhaps TRBD1 or TRBD2 (5 bases each). Per germline, CDR1 LGHNA and CDR2 YSLEER. Trimming removed 2 bases at V and 8 bases at J, with 22 bases between. The CDR3 is made up of 17 amino acids. The CDR3 nucleotides are TGCGCCAGCAGCCAACCCCCCCACCCGGGACCTTATGATGAGCAGTTCTTC. Translating gives CASSQPPHPGPYDEQFF.

At least ten counts were recorded for this clonotype. J is TRBJ2-3 and V is TRBV20-1, with D perhaps matching TRBD2 (6 bases). V lost 6 bases, J lost 4 bases, and 17 bases lay in between. The CDR3 totals 14 residues. Per germline, CDR1 DFQATT and CDR2 SNEGSKA (reference sequence). The CDR3 reads CSAPPSGGADTQYF. The CDR3 DNA reads TGCAGTGCCCCCCCCTCGGGCGGGGCAGATACGCAGTATTTT.

The V call is TRBV7-2, the J call TRBJ2-5; tentative D call: TRBD1 (6 bases). V was shortened by 1 base and J by 4 bases, with 13 bases between the two germline ends. Germline assignment: CDR1 SGHTA and CDR2 FQGNSA. The CDR3 totals 15 residues. DNA for the CDR3: TGTGCCAGCAGCTTAGTCGCAGGGGCAGGAGAGACCCAGTACTTC. Translating it yields CASSLVAGAGETQYF.

The chain uses TRBV5-4 and TRBJ2-7; 7 positions match TRBD1. The V and J ends lost 4 bases and 3 bases, in that order; junction bases with no gene match: 7. The CDR3 has 14 amino acids. Germline CDR1 is SGHNT and CDR2 is YYREEE (reference sequence). The CDR3: CASSPSDRDYEQYF. The CDR3 DNA reads TGTGCCAGCAGCCCTTCCGACAGGGACTACGAGCAGTACTTC. The complete variable domain, with remaining parts taken from reference TRBV5-4 and TRBJ2-7, reads ETGVTQSPTHLIKTRGQQVTLRCSSQSGHNTVSWYQQALGQGPQFIFQYYREEENGRGNFPPRFSGLQFPNYSSELNVNALELDDSALYLCASSPSDRDYEQYFGPGTRLTVT.

This clonotype was recorded at least ten times. This sequence joins TRBV10-3 and TRBJ2-6; D perhaps matches TRBD1 (5 bases). V shed 6 bases and J shed 0 bases, with 12 bases lying between them. The germline CDR1 and CDR2 sequences are ENHRY and SYGVKD. This CDR3 has 16 amino acids. CDR3 sequence (DNA): TGTGCCATCAGACCGACAGAAAGCTCTGGGGCCAACGTCCTGACTTTC. Amino acids: CAIRPTESSGANVLTF.

This clonotype was counted many times. The chain has TRBV6-5 and TRBJ1-6; D unresolved. V lost 2 bases, J lost 14 bases, and 16 bases lay in between. This CDR3 has 14 amino acids. Germline V gives CDR1 MNHEY, CDR2 SVGAGI. In nucleotides, the CDR3 is TGTGCCAGCAGTTACCGGCCCCGGCTAGAAGCCCTCCACTTT. Protein product: CASSYRPRLEALHF.

This clonotype was picked up many times. The V and J genes are TRBV6-1 and TRBJ2-3; TRBD2 aligns across 7 bases. This CDR3 comprises 14 residues. CDR1 is MNHNS, CDR2 SASEGT, per germline. The ends lost 6 bases at V and 4 bases at J; junction bases unmatched: 7. The CDR3 DNA sequence: TGTGCCAGCAGGTCTTTCGGGGGGTCAGATACGCAGTATTTT. The encoded protein is CASRSFGGSDTQYF.

This clonotype was counted at least ten times. J is TRBJ2-7 and V is TRBV7-6; D unresolved. Deletions cut 1 base from V and 6 bases from J, with 10 bases between. The CDR3 is made up of 13 amino acids. CDR1 is SGHVS and CDR2 is FNYEAQ in the germline V gene. The CDR3 coding sequence is TGTGCCAGCAGCTTAGATGGACCCAGCGAGCAGTACTTC. This encodes CASSLDGPSEQYF.